This is a list of T cell receptor beta chains from one sample in a study of blood T cell repertoires in COVID-19. Libraries were prepared by immunoSEQ multiplex PCR; TCRdb keeps only in-frame clonotypes and omits some of them. Altogether 99,000 or so clones are present, 65% to 85% being singletons, with the ten largest covering roughly 1.9%. Sequenced sample: peripheral blood. The receptors derive from a man between 65 and 79 years old with active or convalescent COVID-19. Each CDR3 is given with its conserved first and last residue. A D gene is named only where the DNA matches it firmly. Only some rows state a clone size, as once, few, many or a class for expanded clones.

size: .
D: .
J: TRBJ1-1
V: TRBV5-1
DNA: TGCGCCAGCAGCTTTTACAGCATGAACACTGAAGCTTTCTTT
CDR3: CASSFYSMNTEAFF

size: .
D: TRBD1
J: TRBJ1-5
V: TRBV24-1
DNA: TGTGCCACCAGTCAGGGGGCTCGGCCCCAGCATTTT
CDR3: CATSQGARPQHF

size: .
D: .
J: TRBJ2-1
V: TRBV28
DNA: TGTGCCAGCAACCCCCGGGGGGCGAGGACCTACAATGAGCAGTTCTTC
CDR3: CASNPRGARTYNEQFF

size: .
D: TRBD2
J: TRBJ2-3
V: TRBV9
DNA: TGTGCCAGCAGCGTAGGGCCTAGCGGGGGATATGGGGGAGATACGCAGTATTTT
CDR3: CASSVGPSGGYGGDTQYF

size: once
D: .
J: TRBJ1-2
V: TRBV4-2
DNA: TGTGCCAGCAGCCGCGAATCACAGCTTGCTGGGGGCTACACCTTC
CDR3: CASSRESQLAGGYTF

size: .
D: .
J: TRBJ1-3
V: TRBV5-1
DNA: TGCGCCAGCAGCTTGGAAGGGGTAACTGGAAACACCATATATTTT
CDR3: CASSLEGVTGNTIYF

size: .
D: .
J: TRBJ1-3
V: TRBV7-2
DNA: TGTGCCAGCAGCCGTGGCGGGGTCCGACCGAACACCATATATTTT
CDR3: CASSRGGVRPNTIYF

size: few
D: .
J: TRBJ1-2
V: TRBV24-1
DNA: TGTGCCACCAGTGATCCATTACCGGGAGGCGGCTACACCTTC
CDR3: CATSDPLPGGGYTF

size: .
D: .
J: TRBJ2-1
V: TRBV12-3/TRBV12-4
DNA: TGTGCCAGCAGCACGGGCTACAATGAGCAGTTCTTC
CDR3: CASSTGYNEQFF

size: large
D: TRBD1
J: TRBJ1-5
V: TRBV6-6
DNA: TGTGCCACAGAGGCCAGGGGGCGACTGAGCAATCAGCCCCAGCATTTT
CDR3: CATEARGRLSNQPQHF

size: once
D: .
J: TRBJ2-3
V: TRBV3-1/TRBV3-2
DNA: TGTGCCAGCAGCCAACACGGGGCAGATACGCAGTATTTT
CDR3: CASSQHGADTQYF